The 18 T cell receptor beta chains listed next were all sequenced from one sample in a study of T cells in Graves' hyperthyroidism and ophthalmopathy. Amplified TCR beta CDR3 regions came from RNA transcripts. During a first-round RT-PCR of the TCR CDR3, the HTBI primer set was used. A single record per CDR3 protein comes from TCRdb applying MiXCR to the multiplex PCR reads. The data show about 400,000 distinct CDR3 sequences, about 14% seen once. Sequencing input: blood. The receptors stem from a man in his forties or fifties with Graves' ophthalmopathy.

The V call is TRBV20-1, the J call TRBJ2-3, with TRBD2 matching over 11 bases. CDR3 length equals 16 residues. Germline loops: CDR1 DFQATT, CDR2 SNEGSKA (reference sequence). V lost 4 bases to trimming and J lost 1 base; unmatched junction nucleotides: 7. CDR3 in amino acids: CSATILAGVGTDTQYF. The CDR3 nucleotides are TGCAGTGCTACGATACTAGCGGGAGTTGGCACAGATACGCAGTATTTT.

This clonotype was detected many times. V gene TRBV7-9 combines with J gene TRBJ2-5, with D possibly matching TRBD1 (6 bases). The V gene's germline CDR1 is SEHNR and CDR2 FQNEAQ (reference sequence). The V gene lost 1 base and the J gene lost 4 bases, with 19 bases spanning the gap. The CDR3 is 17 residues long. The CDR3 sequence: CASSLEETGTIPETQYF. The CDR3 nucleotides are TGTGCCAGCAGCTTAGAGGAAACCGGGACAATACCAGAGACCCAGTACTTC.

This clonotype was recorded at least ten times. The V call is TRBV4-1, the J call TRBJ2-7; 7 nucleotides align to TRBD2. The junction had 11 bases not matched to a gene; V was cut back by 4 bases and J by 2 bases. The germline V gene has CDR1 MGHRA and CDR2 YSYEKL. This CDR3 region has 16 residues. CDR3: CASSPVPVAGAYEQYF. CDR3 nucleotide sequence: TGCGCCAGCAGCCCAGTTCCGGTAGCGGGCGCCTACGAGCAGTACTTC.

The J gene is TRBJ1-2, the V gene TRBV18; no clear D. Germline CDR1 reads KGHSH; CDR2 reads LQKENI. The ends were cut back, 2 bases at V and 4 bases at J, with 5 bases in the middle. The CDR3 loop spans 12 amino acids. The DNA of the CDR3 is TGTGCCAGCTCACCAAACGCCTATGGCTACACCTTC. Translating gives CASSPNAYGYTF.

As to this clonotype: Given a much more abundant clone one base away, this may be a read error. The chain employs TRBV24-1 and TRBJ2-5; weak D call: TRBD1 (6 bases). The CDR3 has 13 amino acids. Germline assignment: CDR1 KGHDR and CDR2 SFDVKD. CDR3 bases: TGTGTCACCAGTAAACAGGGTCAAGAGACCCAGTACTTC. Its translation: CVTSKQGQETQYF.

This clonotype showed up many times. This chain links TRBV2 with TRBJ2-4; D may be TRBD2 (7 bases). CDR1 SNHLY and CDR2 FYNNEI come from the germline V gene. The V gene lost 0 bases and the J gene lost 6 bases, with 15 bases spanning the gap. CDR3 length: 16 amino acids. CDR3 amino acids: CASSEALGGALNIQYF. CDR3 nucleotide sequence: TGTGCCAGCAGTGAAGCGCTTGGGGGGGCTTTAAACATTCAGTACTTC. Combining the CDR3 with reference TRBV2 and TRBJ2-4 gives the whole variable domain EPEVTQTPSHQVTQMGQEVILRCVPISNHLYFYWYRQILGQKVEFLVSFYNNEISEKSEIFDDQFSVERPDGSNFTLKIRSTKLEDSAMYFCASSEALGGALNIQYFGAGTRLSVL.

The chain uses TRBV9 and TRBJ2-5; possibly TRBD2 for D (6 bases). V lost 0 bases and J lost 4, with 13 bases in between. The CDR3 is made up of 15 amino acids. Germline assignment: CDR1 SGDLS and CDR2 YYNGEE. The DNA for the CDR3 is TGTGCCAGCAGCGTAGGCGGAGGGCCGGTAGAGACCCAGTACTTC. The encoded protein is CASSVGGGPVETQYF.

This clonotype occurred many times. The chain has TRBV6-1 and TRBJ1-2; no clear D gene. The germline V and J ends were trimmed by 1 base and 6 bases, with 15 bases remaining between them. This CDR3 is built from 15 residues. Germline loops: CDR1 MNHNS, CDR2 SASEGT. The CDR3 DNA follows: TGTGCCAGCAGTGAAGTGGGTAGGGCTAGTCATGGCTACACCTTC. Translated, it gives CASSEVGRASHGYTF.

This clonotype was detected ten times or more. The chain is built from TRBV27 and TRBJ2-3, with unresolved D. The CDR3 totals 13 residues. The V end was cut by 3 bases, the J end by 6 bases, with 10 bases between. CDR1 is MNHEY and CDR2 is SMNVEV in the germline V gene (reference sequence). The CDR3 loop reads CASSFFRRDTQYF. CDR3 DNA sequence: TGTGCCAGCAGTTTTTTCCGCCGGGATACGCAGTATTTT.

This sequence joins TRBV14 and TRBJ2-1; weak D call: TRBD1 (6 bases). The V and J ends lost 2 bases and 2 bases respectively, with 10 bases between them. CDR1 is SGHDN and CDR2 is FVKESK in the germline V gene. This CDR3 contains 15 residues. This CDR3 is CASSQWGPPYNEQFF. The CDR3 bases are TGTGCCAGCAGCCAATGGGGGCCTCCCTACAATGAGCAGTTCTTC.

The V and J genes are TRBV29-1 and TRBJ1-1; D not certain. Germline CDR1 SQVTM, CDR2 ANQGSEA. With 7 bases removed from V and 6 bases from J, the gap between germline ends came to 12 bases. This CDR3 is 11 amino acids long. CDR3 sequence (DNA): TGCAGCGCCACCGAGGTCGCTGAAGCTTTCTTT. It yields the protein CSATEVAEAFF.

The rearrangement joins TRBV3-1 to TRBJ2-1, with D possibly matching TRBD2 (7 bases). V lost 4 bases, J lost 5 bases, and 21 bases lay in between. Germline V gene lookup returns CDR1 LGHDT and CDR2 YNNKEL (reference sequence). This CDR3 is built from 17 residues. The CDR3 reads CASSLRGGASQHNEQFF. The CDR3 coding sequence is TGTGCCAGCAGCCTGAGGGGGGGGGCGTCTCAACACAATGAGCAGTTCTTC.

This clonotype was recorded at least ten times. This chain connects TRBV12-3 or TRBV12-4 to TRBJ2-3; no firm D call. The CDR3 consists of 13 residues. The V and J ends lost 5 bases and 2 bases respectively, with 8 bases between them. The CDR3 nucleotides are TGTGCCAGCAGTGCCGACACCACAGATACGCAGTATTTT. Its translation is CASSADTTDTQYF.

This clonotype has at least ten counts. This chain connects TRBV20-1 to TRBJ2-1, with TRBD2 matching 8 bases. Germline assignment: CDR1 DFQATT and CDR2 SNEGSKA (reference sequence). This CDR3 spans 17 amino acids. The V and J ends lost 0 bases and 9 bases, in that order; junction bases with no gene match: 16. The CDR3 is CSARDYFPSGSPSEQFF. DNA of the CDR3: TGCAGTGCTAGAGATTACTTCCCGAGCGGGAGTCCGAGTGAGCAGTTCTTC.

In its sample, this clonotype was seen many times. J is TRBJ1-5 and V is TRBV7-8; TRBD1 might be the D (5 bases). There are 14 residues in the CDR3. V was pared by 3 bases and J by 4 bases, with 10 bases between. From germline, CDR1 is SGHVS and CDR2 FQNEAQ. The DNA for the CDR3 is TGTGCCAGCAGCTTCAAGGAGGGGAATCAGCCCCAGCATTTT. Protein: CASSFKEGNQPQHF.

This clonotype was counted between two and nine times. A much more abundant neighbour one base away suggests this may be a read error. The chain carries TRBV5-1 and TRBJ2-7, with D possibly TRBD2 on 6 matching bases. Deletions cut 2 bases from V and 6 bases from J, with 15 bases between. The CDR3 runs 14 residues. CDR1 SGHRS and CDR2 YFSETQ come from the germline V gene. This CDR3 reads CASSFGATSAEQYF. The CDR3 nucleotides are TGCGCCAGCAGCTTTGGAGCGACTAGTGCCGAGCAGTACTTC.

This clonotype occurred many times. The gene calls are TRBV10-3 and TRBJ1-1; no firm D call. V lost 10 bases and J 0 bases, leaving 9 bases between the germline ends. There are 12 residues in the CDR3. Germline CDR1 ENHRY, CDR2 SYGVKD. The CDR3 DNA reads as TGTGCCAGCGGCGACTTGAACACTGAAGCTTTCTTT. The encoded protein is CASGDLNTEAFF.

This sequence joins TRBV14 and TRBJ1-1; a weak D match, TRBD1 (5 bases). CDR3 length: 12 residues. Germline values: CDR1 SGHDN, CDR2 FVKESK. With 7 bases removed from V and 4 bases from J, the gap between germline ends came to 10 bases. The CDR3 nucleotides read TGTGCCAGCAAAGAGGGGCCCACTGAAGCTTTCTTT. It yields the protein CASKEGPTEAFF.